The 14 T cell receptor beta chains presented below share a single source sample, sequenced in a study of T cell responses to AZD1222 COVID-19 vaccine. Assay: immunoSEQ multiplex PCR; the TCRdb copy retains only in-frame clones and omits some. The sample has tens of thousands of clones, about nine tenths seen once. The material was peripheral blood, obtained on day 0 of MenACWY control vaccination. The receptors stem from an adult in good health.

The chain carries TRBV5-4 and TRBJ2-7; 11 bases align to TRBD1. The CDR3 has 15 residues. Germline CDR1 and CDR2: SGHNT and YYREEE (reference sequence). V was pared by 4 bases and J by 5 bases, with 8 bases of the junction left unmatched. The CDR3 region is CASSGAGTGGHEQYF. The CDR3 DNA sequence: TGTGCCAGCAGCGGTGCCGGGACAGGGGGTCACGAGCAGTACTTC.

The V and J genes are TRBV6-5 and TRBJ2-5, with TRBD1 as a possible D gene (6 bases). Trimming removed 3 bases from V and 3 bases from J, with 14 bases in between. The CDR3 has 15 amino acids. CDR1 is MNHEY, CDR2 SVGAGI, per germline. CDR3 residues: CASSYLGAGEETQYF. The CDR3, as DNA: TGTGCCAGCAGTTATCTTGGTGCAGGGGAAGAGACCCAGTACTTC.

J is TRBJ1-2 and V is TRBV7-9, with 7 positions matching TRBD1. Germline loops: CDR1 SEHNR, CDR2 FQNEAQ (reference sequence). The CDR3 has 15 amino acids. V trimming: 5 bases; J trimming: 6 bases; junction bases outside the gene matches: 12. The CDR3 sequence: CASSLGEGARNGYTF. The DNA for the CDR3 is TGTGCCAGCAGCCTAGGCGAGGGGGCGCGGAATGGCTACACCTTC.

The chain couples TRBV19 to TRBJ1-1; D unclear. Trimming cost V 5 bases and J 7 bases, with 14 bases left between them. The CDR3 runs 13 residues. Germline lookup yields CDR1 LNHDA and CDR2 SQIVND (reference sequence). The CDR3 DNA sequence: TGTGCCAGTAGTTGGTGGGGTCAGAATGAAGCTTTCTTT. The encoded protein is CASSWWGQNEAFF. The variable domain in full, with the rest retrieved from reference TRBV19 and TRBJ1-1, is DGGITQSPKYLFRKEGQNVTLSCEQNLNHDAMYWYRQDPGQGLRLIYYSQIVNDFQKGDIAEGYSVSREKKESFPLTVTSAQKNPTAFYLCASSWWGQNEAFFGQGTRLTVV.

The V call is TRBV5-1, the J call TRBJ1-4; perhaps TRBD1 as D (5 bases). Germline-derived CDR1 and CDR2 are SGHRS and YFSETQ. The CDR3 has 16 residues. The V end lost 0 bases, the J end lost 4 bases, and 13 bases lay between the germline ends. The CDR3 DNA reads TGCGCCAGCAGCTTGGCAGGGAATTCCCGTAATGAAAAACTGTTTTTT. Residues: CASSLAGNSRNEKLFF.

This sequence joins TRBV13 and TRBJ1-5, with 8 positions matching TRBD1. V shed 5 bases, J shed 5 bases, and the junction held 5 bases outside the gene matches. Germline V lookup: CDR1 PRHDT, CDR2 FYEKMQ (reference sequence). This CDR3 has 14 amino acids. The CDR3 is CASSEGTGDQPQHF. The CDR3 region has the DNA TGTGCCAGCAGCGAAGGGACAGGCGATCAGCCCCAGCATTTT.

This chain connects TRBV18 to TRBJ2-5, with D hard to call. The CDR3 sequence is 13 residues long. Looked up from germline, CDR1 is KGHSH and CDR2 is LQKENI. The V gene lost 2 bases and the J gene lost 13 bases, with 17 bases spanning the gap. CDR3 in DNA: TGTGCCAGCTCACCAAAGCTCGACGCTCAACCGTACTTC. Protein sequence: CASSPKLDAQPYF.

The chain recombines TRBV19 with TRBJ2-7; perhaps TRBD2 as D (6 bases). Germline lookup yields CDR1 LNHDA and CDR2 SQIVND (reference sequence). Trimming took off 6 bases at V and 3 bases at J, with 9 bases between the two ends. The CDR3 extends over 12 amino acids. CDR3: CASRPGVYEQYF. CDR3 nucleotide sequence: TGTGCCAGTAGGCCGGGAGTCTACGAGCAGTACTTC.

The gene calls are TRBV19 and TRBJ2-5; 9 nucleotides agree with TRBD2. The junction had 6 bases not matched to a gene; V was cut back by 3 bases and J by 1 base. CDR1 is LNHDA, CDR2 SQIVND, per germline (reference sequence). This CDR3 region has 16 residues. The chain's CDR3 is CASSILASGIQETQYF. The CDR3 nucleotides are TGTGCCAGTAGTATTCTGGCTAGCGGGATCCAAGAGACCCAGTACTTC.

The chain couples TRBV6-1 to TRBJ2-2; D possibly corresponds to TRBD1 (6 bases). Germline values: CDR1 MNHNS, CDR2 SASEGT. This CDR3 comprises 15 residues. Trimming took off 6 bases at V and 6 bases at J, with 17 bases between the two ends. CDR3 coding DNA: TGTGCCAGCAGCCTCGGGACACTGTTCGCCGGGGAGCTGTTTTTT. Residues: CASSLGTLFAGELFF.

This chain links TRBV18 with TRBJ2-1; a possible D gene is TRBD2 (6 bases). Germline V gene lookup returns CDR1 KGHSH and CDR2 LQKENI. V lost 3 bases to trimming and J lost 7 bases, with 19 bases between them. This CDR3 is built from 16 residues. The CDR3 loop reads CASSPPIIGLANEQFF. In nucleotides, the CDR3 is TGTGCCAGCTCACCTCCAATCATAGGTCTAGCGAATGAGCAGTTCTTC.

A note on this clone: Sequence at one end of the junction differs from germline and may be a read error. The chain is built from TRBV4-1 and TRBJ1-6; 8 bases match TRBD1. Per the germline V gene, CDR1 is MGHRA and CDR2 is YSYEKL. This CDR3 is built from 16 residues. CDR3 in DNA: TGCGCCGGCAGCCAAGAACCGGGACAGGAAAATTCACCCCTCCACTTT. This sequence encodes CAGSQEPGQENSPLHF.

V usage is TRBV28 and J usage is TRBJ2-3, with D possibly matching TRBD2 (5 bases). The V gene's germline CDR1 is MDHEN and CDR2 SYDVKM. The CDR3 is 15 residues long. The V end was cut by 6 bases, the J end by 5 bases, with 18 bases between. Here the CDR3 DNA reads TGTGCCAGCAGCCTCATACTCGGAGGAGGAGATACGCAGTATTTT. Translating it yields CASSLILGGGDTQYF.

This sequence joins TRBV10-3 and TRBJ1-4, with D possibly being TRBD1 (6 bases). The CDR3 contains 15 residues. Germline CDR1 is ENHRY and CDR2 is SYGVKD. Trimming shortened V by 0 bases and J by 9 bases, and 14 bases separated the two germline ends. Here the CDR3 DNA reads TGTGCCATCAGTGAGTCGATAACAGGGACGCAAAAACTGTTTTTT. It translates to CAISESITGTQKLFF.